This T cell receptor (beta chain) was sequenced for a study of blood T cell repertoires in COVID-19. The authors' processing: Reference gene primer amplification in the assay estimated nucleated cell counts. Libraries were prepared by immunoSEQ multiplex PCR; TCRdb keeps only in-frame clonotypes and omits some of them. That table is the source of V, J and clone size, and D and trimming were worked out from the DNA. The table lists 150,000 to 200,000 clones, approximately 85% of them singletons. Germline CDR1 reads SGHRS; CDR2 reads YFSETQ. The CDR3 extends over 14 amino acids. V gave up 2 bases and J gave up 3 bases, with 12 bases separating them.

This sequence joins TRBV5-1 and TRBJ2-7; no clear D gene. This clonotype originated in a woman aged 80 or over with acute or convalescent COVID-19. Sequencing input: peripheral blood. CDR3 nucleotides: TGCGCCAGCAGCTTTACTCGAAATAACTACGAGCAGTACTTC. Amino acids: CASSFTRNNYEQYF.